This T cell receptor (beta chain) was documented in a study of identical twins. Many counts were recorded for this clonotype. Its antigen remains unknown. TCRdb independently ran MiXCR on the 5' RACE reads; one entry per CDR3 protein. The profile shows 450,000 or so distinct CDR3 sequences, 14% of them singletons. Germline CDR1 is SQVTM and CDR2 is ANQGSEA. This CDR3 is built from 13 residues. Deletions cut 4 bases from V and 3 bases from J, with 10 bases between. Study results and limitations: For zero-insertion analyses, partial confounding could come from invariant MAIT and iNKT cells.

The data also belong to a second study, concerning yellow fever vaccine responses in identical twins.

The TCR was taken from a woman younger than 30 in good health. The sequencing sample was made of CD4+ T cells sorted from blood. V usage is TRBV29-1 and J usage is TRBJ2-1; tentatively, D is TRBD2 (5 bases). The CDR3 DNA reads as TGCAGCGTTGCCCTAGCCTTCTACAATGAGCAGTTCTTC. It translates to CSVALAFYNEQFF.